This is a list of T cell receptor beta chains from one sample in a study of blood T cells in healthy people across ages. MiXCR, run by TCRdb on the 5' RACE reads, gives a single entry per CDR3 protein. The table records around 900,000 distinct CDR3 sequences, about 28% of them present only once. The specimen was blood. These receptors all stem from a woman older than 75 in good health. The CDR3 runs from the conserved cysteine through the conserved F or W. D genes are given only for firm matches. Clone size appears in some rows only: once, few, many, or a class for an expanded clone.

size	J	V	D	CDR3	DNA
.	TRBJ2-3	TRBV30	.	CAWSRGYSTDTRYF	TGTGCCTGGAGTAGAGGGTATAGCACAGATACGCGGTATTTT
many	TRBJ2-1	TRBV20-1	TRBD1	CSAGTAQDNEQFF	TGCAGTGCCGGGACAGCCCAAGACAATGAGCAGTTCTTC
many	TRBJ1-2	TRBV20-1	.	CSARDNAGSGGYTF	TGCAGTGCTAGAGATAACGCCGGGAGTGGTGGCTACACCTTC
many	TRBJ2-2	TRBV29-1	.	CSAKATNTGELFF	TGCAGCGCCAAAGCCACGAACACCGGGGAGCTGTTTTTT
many	TRBJ2-5	TRBV2	.	CASRYRGLQETQYF	TGTGCCAGCAGGTACAGGGGACTCCAAGAGACCCAGTACTTC
few	TRBJ1-1	TRBV12-3/TRBV12-4	.	CASSSVTPLIEAFF	TGTGCCAGCAGTTCTGTGACTCCCCTTATTGAAGCTTTCTTT
many	TRBJ1-5	TRBV7-9	TRBD1	CASSSAGGLSNQPQHF	TGTGCCAGCAGCTCAGCAGGGGGACTTAGCAATCAGCCCCAGCATTTT
few	TRBJ2-2	TRBV20-1	.	CSASSQLSFTGELFF	TGCAGTGCTAGTTCACAGCTAAGTTTCACCGGGGAGCTGTTTTTT
.	TRBJ2-7	TRBV7-2	.	CASSRPLRFDEQYF	TGTGCCAGCAGCCGGCCTCTAAGATTCGACGAGCAGTACTTC
.	TRBJ1-1	TRBV6-2/TRBV6-3	TRBD1	CASTWTGLTTEAFF	TGTGCCAGCACCTGGACAGGGTTGACCACTGAAGCTTTCTTT
.	TRBJ1-6	TRBV20-1	.	CSARLETQTDNSPLHF	TGCAGTGCTAGATTGGAGACGCAGACCGATAATTCACCCCTCCACTTT
.	TRBJ2-7	TRBV2	.	CASRDRQDVYEQYF	TGTGCCAGCAGGGATCGACAGGACGTCTACGAGCAGTACTTC
once	TRBJ2-3	TRBV7-2	TRBD1	CASSVDRGPGDTQYF	TGTGCCAGCAGCGTCGACAGGGGGCCTGGAGATACGCAGTATTTT